One sample yielded the 24 T cell receptor beta chains listed below, sequenced in a study of siplizumab effects on memory and regulatory T cells. Measured with immunoSEQ multiplex PCR; TCRdb has only the in-frame clones, and not every one. The sample shows tens of thousands of clones, 85% to 95% of them seen only once. The material sequenced was CD8+ T cells sorted from blood. These receptors all stem from a human donor in good health.

This clone was seen once. J is TRBJ2-1 and V is TRBV6-6; maybe TRBD2 (6 bases). The germline V and J ends were trimmed by 5 bases and 0 bases, with 14 bases remaining between them. The CDR3 has 16 amino acids. Germline CDR1 MNHNY, CDR2 SVGAGI (reference sequence). CDR3 sequence reads: CASSTYEGGSYNEQFF. The CDR3 DNA reads as TGTGCCAGCAGTACATATGAGGGAGGCTCCTACAATGAGCAGTTCTTC.

The V and J genes are TRBV5-6 and TRBJ2-7; 13 bases fit TRBD2. The CDR3 runs 17 residues. Germline values: CDR1 SGHDT, CDR2 YYEEEE. V lost 2 bases to trimming and J lost 2 bases; unmatched junction nucleotides: 7. The CDR3 DNA sequence: TGTGCCAGCAGCTTCCATTCAGGACTAGCGGGAGCCTACGAGCAGTACTTC. Protein: CASSFHSGLAGAYEQYF.

This clone was counted once. This chain links TRBV7-8 with TRBJ1-1, with D maybe TRBD1 (5 bases). The germline V gene has CDR1 SGHVS and CDR2 FQNEAQ. The CDR3 runs to 16 residues. Trimming took off 2 bases at V and 0 bases at J, with 13 bases between the two ends. CDR3 bases: TGTGCCAGCAGCTTAAGGGGTCAATCGATGAACACTGAAGCTTTCTTT. Translation: CASSLRGQSMNTEAFF.

This chain links TRBV28 with TRBJ2-7; D is undetermined. CDR1 is MDHEN and CDR2 is SYDVKM in the germline V gene. This CDR3 comprises 15 residues. V was trimmed by 3 bases and J by 0 bases, leaving 12 bases between them. The CDR3 DNA follows: TGTGCCAGCAGTTTCTCCCGGCTAAGCTCCTACGAGCAGTACTTC. The encoded protein is CASSFSRLSSYEQYF.

V and J are TRBV19 and TRBJ2-3; 7 bases fit TRBD2. Germline V gives CDR1 LNHDA, CDR2 SQIVND (reference sequence). V lost 5 bases to trimming and J lost 4 bases; unmatched junction nucleotides: 21. The CDR3 spans 19 residues. CDR3 DNA: TGTGCCAGTAGTCCGGACTTGTCACCCGGGGGGTTGTGGGCAGATACGCAGTATTTT. It translates to CASSPDLSPGGLWADTQYF.

The chain employs TRBV7-9 and TRBJ2-7, with unresolved D. CDR3 length: 13 amino acids. Germline CDR1 and CDR2: SEHNR and FQNEAQ (reference sequence). With 3 bases removed from V and 11 bases from J, the gap between germline ends came to 17 bases. CDR3 sequence (DNA): TGTGCCAGCAGCTTTGGAACAGAAGTACGGGAGTACTTC. Amino acid sequence: CASSFGTEVREYF.

The chain links TRBV9 to TRBJ2-2; D ambiguous. Germline assignment: CDR1 SGDLS and CDR2 YYNGEE. V was clipped by 2 bases and J by 2 bases, with 10 bases between them. The CDR3 extends over 15 amino acids. The DNA for the CDR3 is TGTGCCAGCAGCGTCGGTAGCTCAAACACCGGGGAGCTGTTTTTT. It encodes CASSVGSSNTGELFF.

The chain links TRBV10-2 to TRBJ2-7; 7 bases fit TRBD2. This CDR3 contains 15 residues. V shed 5 bases and J 1 base; nucleotides not matched to a gene: 8. The V gene's germline CDR1 is WSHSY and CDR2 SAAADI. The CDR3 DNA reads TGCGCCAGCAGTACCACTAGCGAACCTTCCTACGAGCAGTACTTC. Its protein is CASSTTSEPSYEQYF.

J is TRBJ1-2 and V is TRBV19; D unresolved. Trimming took 7 bases from V and 5 from J, leaving 14 bases between them. The CDR3 extends over 13 amino acids. Germline CDR1 reads LNHDA; CDR2 reads SQIVND (reference sequence). The chain's CDR3 is CASIQERGYGYTF. The CDR3 coding sequence is TGTGCCAGTATCCAAGAACGGGGTTATGGCTACACCTTC.

Within the sample, this clone is medium-sized. The chain links TRBV5-5 to TRBJ2-7, with a weak D call TRBD2 (6 bases). This CDR3 is 16 amino acids long. Trimming removed 6 bases at V and 2 bases at J, with 21 bases between. Germline assignment: CDR1 SGHKS and CDR2 YYEKEE (reference sequence). CDR3 loop: CASTLGPSSGAYEQYF. The CDR3 coding sequence is TGTGCCAGCACCCTAGGTCCGAGTAGCGGAGCCTACGAGCAGTACTTC. Combining the CDR3 with reference TRBV5-5 and TRBJ2-7 gives the whole variable domain DAGVTQSPTHLIKTRGQQVTLRCSPISGHKSVSWYQQVLGQGPQFIFQYYEKEERGRGNFPDRFSARQFPNYSSELNVNALLLGDSALYLCASTLGPSSGAYEQYFGPGTRLTVT.

The rearrangement joins TRBV7-6 to TRBJ2-7, with no clear D. Germline CDR1 is SGHVS and CDR2 is FNYEAQ. The CDR3 loop spans 13 amino acids. V lost 4 bases and J 1 base, leaving 8 bases between the germline ends. CDR3 region: CASSSHESYEQYF. In DNA, the CDR3 is TGTGCCAGCAGCTCCCATGAGTCCTACGAGCAGTACTTC.

The V call is TRBV18, the J call TRBJ1-1; a possible D gene is TRBD1 (5 bases). The CDR3 runs to 13 residues. Germline V gene lookup returns CDR1 KGHSH and CDR2 LQKENI. V gave up 3 bases and J gave up 8 bases, with 13 bases separating them. CDR3 amino acids: CASSPSTGKEAFF. DNA of the CDR3: TGTGCCAGCTCACCGAGTACAGGAAAAGAAGCTTTCTTT.

Here the CDR3 DNA reads TGTGCCAGCAGCTTAGGTCTAGCGGGGAGCAATGAGCAGTTCTTC. It encodes CASSLGLAGSNEQFF. The chain recombines TRBV7-2 with TRBJ2-1, with 9 bases that match TRBD2. The CDR3 runs 15 residues. Trimming cost V 1 base and J 6 bases; bases outside gene matches: 4. Per the germline V gene, CDR1 is SGHTA and CDR2 is FQGNSA.

The CDR3 sequence: CSVAGTVSGNTIYF. Here the CDR3 DNA reads TGCAGCGTTGCCGGGACAGTCTCTGGAAACACCATATATTTT. This chain joins TRBV29-1 and TRBJ1-3; 7 positions match TRBD1. CDR1 is SQVTM, CDR2 ANQGSEA, per germline. V dropped 4 bases and J dropped 0; count of bases not matched to a gene: 3. CDR3 length: 14 residues.

This clone was observed a few times. V gene TRBV9 combines with J gene TRBJ2-7; D is perhaps TRBD1 (5 bases). The germline V gene has CDR1 SGDLS and CDR2 YYNGEE. This CDR3 is 14 amino acids long. The V and J ends lost 0 bases and 0 bases respectively, with 7 bases between them. CDR3 in DNA: TGTGCCAGCAGCGTAGACAGGTTCTCCTACGAGCAGTACTTC. This gives the protein CASSVDRFSYEQYF.

The CDR3 DNA sequence: TGCGCCAGCAATGGTGGGGGGCTGAGTCTATCTGGGGCCAACGTCCTGACTTTC. It translates to CASNGGGLSLSGANVLTF. The V and J genes are TRBV5-1 and TRBJ2-6; the D gene could be TRBD1 or TRBD2 (6 bases each). CDR3 size: 18 residues. Germline V gene lookup returns CDR1 SGHRS and CDR2 YFSETQ. V lost 6 bases to trimming and J lost 1 base, with 20 bases between them.

The chain recombines TRBV13 with TRBJ1-1, with a weak D call TRBD1 (5 bases). Trimming took off 2 bases at V and 3 bases at J, with 13 bases between the two ends. Germline V gene data show CDR1 as PRHDT and CDR2 as FYEKMQ (reference sequence). This CDR3 has 15 amino acids. CDR3 nucleotide sequence: TGTGCCAGCAGCTTAACCTCCGGGGGGGACACTGAAGCTTTCTTT. It encodes CASSLTSGGDTEAFF.

V is TRBV10-2 and J is TRBJ1-3; 8 bases agree with TRBD1. This CDR3 is 15 amino acids long. Trimming cost V 7 bases and J 0 bases; bases outside gene matches: 5. Germline lookup yields CDR1 WSHSY and CDR2 SAAADI. CDR3 region: CASKPTGGSGNTIYF. As DNA, the CDR3 is TGCGCCAGCAAACCTACAGGGGGCTCTGGAAACACCATATATTTT.

The chain recombines TRBV11-2 with TRBJ2-1; TRBD2 agrees at 13 bases. V dropped 1 base and J dropped 0; count of bases not matched to a gene: 6. In germline, CDR1 is SGHAT, CDR2 FQNNGV. The CDR3 is 19 amino acids. Here the CDR3 DNA reads TGTGCCAGCAGCTTAGGGACTAGCGGGAGCCTCAGCTCCTACAATGAGCAGTTCTTC. Its translation is CASSLGTSGSLSSYNEQFF.

The CDR3 here is CASSLGWSPTDTQYF. DNA for the CDR3: TGCGCCAGCAGCTTGGGCTGGTCGCCCACAGATACGCAGTATTTT. This chain joins TRBV5-1 and TRBJ2-3; D uncertain. The CDR3 loop spans 15 amino acids. Trimming shortened V by 0 bases and J by 2 bases, and 10 bases separated the two germline ends. Germline values: CDR1 SGHRS, CDR2 YFSETQ.

This clone came up once. The gene calls are TRBV11-2 and TRBJ2-1; D is ambiguous. CDR3 length equals 13 residues. The germline V and J ends were trimmed by 0 bases and 5 bases, with 5 bases remaining between them. Germline CDR1 and CDR2: SGHAT and FQNNGV. The CDR3: CASSLEPNNEQFF. CDR3 sequence (DNA): TGTGCCAGCAGCTTAGAGCCTAACAATGAGCAGTTCTTC.

V and J are TRBV4-2 and TRBJ2-5; 7 bases match TRBD2. Germline V gives CDR1 LGHNA, CDR2 YNFKEQ. The CDR3 sequence is 17 residues long. The J segment lost 4 bases and the V segment lost 0 bases, leaving 11 bases of the junction unmatched. CDR3 coding DNA: TGTGCCAGCAGCCAAGATCTATCGGCGGGAGCGGGAGAGACCCAGTACTTC. This translates into CASSQDLSAGAGETQYF.

The chain combines TRBV7-9 with TRBJ2-5, with D perhaps matching TRBD2 (6 bases). Germline V gives CDR1 SEHNR, CDR2 FQNEAQ (reference sequence). This CDR3 spans 14 amino acids. V lost 1 base to trimming and J lost 5 bases, with 11 bases between them. The CDR3 sequence: CASSLGPGVETQYF. CDR3 nucleotide sequence: TGTGCCAGCAGCTTAGGACCGGGGGTGGAGACCCAGTACTTC.

The chain links TRBV19 to TRBJ1-1; TRBD1 is a possible D gene (6 bases). This CDR3 comprises 12 residues. Trimming took off 3 bases at V and 7 bases at J, with 9 bases between the two ends. The germline V gene has CDR1 LNHDA and CDR2 SQIVND (reference sequence). The CDR3 sequence is CASSIQGFEAFF. For the CDR3, the DNA is TGTGCCAGTAGTATTCAGGGGTTTGAAGCTTTCTTT.